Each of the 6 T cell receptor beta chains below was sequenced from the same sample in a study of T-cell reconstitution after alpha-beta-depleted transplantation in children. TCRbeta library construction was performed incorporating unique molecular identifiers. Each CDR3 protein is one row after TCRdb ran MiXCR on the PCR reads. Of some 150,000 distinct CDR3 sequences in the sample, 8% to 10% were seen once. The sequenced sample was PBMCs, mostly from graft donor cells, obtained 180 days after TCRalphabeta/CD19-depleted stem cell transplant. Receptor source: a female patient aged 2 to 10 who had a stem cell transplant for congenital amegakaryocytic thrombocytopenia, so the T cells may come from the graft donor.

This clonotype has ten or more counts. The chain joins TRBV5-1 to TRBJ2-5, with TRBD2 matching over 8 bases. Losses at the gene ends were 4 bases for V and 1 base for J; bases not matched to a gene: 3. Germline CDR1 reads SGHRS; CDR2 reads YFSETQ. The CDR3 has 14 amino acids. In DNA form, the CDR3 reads TGCGCCAGCAGCCCTGGACTAGCCCAAGAGACCCAGTACTTC. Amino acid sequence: CASSPGLAQETQYF.

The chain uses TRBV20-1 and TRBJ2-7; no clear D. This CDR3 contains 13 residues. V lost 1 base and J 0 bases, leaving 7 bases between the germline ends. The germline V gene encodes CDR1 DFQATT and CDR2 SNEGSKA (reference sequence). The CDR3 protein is CSARAISSYEQYF. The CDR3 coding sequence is TGCAGTGCTAGAGCCATTAGCTCCTACGAGCAGTACTTC.

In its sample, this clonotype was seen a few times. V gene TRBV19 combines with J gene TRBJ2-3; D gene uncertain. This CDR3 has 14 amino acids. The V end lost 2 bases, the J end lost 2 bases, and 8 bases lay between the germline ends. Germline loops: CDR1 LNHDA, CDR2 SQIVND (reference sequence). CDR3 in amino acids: CASSIRTHTDTQYF. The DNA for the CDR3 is TGTGCCAGTAGTATAAGGACCCACACAGATACGCAGTATTTT.

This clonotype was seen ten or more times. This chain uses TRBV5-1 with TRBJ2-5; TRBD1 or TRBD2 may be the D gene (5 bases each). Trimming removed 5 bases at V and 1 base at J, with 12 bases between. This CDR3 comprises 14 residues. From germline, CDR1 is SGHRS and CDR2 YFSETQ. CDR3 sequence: CASSHGGPQETQYF. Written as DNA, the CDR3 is TGCGCCAGCAGTCATGGGGGTCCCCAAGAGACCCAGTACTTC.

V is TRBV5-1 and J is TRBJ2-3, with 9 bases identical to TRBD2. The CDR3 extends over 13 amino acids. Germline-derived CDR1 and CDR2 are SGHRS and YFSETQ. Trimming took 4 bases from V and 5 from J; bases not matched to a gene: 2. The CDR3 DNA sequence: TGCGCCAGCAGCCTTAGCGGGGGAGATACGCAGTATTTT. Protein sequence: CASSLSGGDTQYF.

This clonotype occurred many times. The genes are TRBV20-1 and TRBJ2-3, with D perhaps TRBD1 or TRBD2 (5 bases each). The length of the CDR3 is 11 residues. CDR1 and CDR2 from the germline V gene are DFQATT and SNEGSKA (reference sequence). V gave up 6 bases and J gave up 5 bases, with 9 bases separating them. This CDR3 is CSAGVGDTQYF. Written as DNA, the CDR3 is TGCAGTGCGGGGGTGGGAGATACGCAGTATTTT.